What follows are 4 T cell receptor beta chains derived from one specimen sequenced in a study of naive and memory T cell subsets (dated by TCRdb to about 2017). Broader findings and caveats from the paper: A few larger clonotypes were found in naive repertoires, especially CD8, and these larger clonotypes were possibly memory cells re-expressing CD45RA.

The method was UMI-ligation and nested PCR. The run used an Illumina MiSeq. To cover both TRBC1 and TRBC2, the beta constant-region primer consisted of an equimolar mix of two oligonucleotides. Four rounds of PCR were used to amplify ligated cDNA, with nested alpha and beta constant-region primers being used together with the SP2 primer. Using fastp trimming at Q25 and MiXCR clonotype assembly, TCRdb reanalyzed the public sequencing data and kept in-frame beta chains. Each entry merges the rows of one CDR3 protein and shows their most common DNA and genes. This sample holds over 100,000 distinct CDR3 sequences; around 15% were observed only once. 2.8% of the sample goes to the ten largest clones. No antigen is known for these receptors. The sample consisted of naive CD8+ T cells from blood. The cell subset or site label, as the study defines it: naive T cells, CD45RA high CD27+. Every receptor here comes from a human donor in good health.

There are many counts of this clonotype. The chain has TRBV4-1 and TRBJ2-7; D could derive from TRBD1 or TRBD2 (5 bases each). Germline CDR1 and CDR2: MGHRA and YSYEKL. This CDR3 has 16 amino acids. The V and J ends lost 0 bases and 7 bases respectively, with 19 bases between them. This CDR3 reads CASSQEGTDFLGEQYF. The CDR3 DNA is TGCGCCAGCAGCCAAGAAGGGACGGATTTCCTTGGGGAGCAGTACTTC.

In this sample, this clonotype turned up a few times. This chain uses TRBV7-8 with TRBJ2-7; TRBD2 might be the D (6 bases). The CDR3 has 15 residues. Between the trimmed V and J ends, which lost 3 bases and 2 bases, there was a span of 14 bases. CDR1 and CDR2 (germline): SGHVS, FQNEAQ. The CDR3 nucleotides are TGTGCCAGCAGCTTTTCCGGTAGCGGAGCCTACGAGCAGTACTTC. This sequence encodes CASSFSGSGAYEQYF.

This sequence joins TRBV11-3 and TRBJ2-1; 7 bases line up with TRBD2. The length of the CDR3 is 15 residues. The V and J ends lost 1 base and 4 bases, in that order; junction bases with no gene match: 4. CDR1 SGHNT and CDR2 YENEEA come from the germline V gene. CDR3 region: CASSLVGGLYNEQFF. The CDR3 DNA follows: TGTGCCAGCAGCTTAGTGGGGGGGTTATACAATGAGCAGTTCTTC.

This clonotype was observed a few times. The gene calls are TRBV9 and TRBJ1-6; perhaps TRBD1 as D (5 bases). V lost 3 bases to trimming and J lost 6 bases, with 13 bases between them. There are 15 residues in the CDR3. CDR1 is SGDLS, CDR2 YYNGEE, per germline. The chain's CDR3 is CASSETGTLNSPLHF. The CDR3, as DNA: TGTGCCAGCAGCGAAACCGGGACGCTTAATTCACCCCTCCACTTT.